The sequence of this T cell receptor beta chain was determined in a study of T-cell reconstitution after alpha-beta-depleted transplantation in children (dated by TCRdb to the mid-2010s). Study-wide context: T-cell immune reconstitution after TCRalphabeta/CD19-depleted allogeneic hematopoietic cell transplantation in children was quantitatively tracked in the study by means of TCR repertoire profiling.

Only a few counts were recorded for this clonotype. The antigen this receptor binds is unknown. Base qualities are missing; no much larger clone stands one base away. The protocol used for the library was PCR. The sample was run on an Illumina HiSeq 2500. Molecular barcoding was employed in the preparation of TCR libraries, with unique molecular identifiers being used to normalize TCRbeta repertoire quantification. TCRdb itself trimmed the public reads at Q25 with fastp, ran MiXCR and retained productive beta chains. Each record represents a unique CDR3 protein, reported with the most common genes and DNA among its rows. The sample table records hundreds of thousands of distinct CDR3 sequences; roughly a sixth of these occur just once. The ten largest account for around 45% of the sample. This specimen's treatment or condition label, per the study, means: allogeneic hematopoietic cell transplantation with graft depleted of TCRalphabeta T cells and CD19 B cells. The children who served as transplant recipients had been given grafts of TCRalphabeta/CD19-depleted allogeneic hematopoietic cells.

Trimming at the junction amounts to 3 bases on V and 6 bases on J, and the germline ends lie 20 bases apart. From the cysteine through the phenylalanine, the CDR3 covers 16 amino acids. Just CDR3 DNA is preserved here, 48 bases in frame from base 1. CDR1 and CDR2 (MNHEY, SMNVEV) derive from the germline V gene (reference sequence). The study at large found these results: In some patients, high TCRbeta diversity at day 60 was attributed to recipient T cells and intrathymic progenitors that had survived conditioning. The frequencies of hyperexpanded clones fell over the following months, and after one year, T-cell counts and TCRbeta diversity were mostly attributed to newly produced T cells. Apparently early alphabetaT-cell count recovery about two months after transplant reportedly relied on only several hundred rapidly expanded clones derived from non-depleted graft cells.

This clonotype was obtained from a male patient aged 2 to 10 who had a stem cell transplant for acute lymphoblastic leukemia, so the T cells may come from the graft donor. The input for sequencing was PBMCs, mostly from graft donor cells, taken 360 days after TCRalphabeta/CD19-depleted stem cell transplant. The chain joins TRBV27 to TRBJ1-2; a weak D assignment points to TRBD1 (5 bases agree). The DNA sequence reads TGTGCCAGCAGTTTTCAACGTGTGGCAGGGTCCGATGGCTACACCTTC. Translated, it reads CASSFQRVAGSDGYTF.